This T cell receptor beta chain derives from a study of blood T cell repertoires in COVID-19. Turning to the study itself: PBMCs, B-cell-depleted T cells, or T cells provided the cDNA or gDNA that made up the material.

V was cut by 0 bases and J by 8 bases, with 15 bases left in between. This CDR3 contains 15 residues. CDR1 and CDR2 (germline): SGHRS, YFSETQ. Produced via immunoSEQ multiplex PCR; TCRdb's table is partial and in-frame only. The data show 68,000 or so clones, 91% seen once. The chain recombines TRBV5-1 with TRBJ2-1; tentative D call: TRBD1 (6 bases). This receptor was identified in a man aged 35-49 years with COVID-19, enrolled during active disease. The specimen sequenced was peripheral blood. CDR3 loop: CASSLAVVRGHEQFF. The CDR3 DNA sequence: TGCGCCAGCAGCTTGGCCGTTGTCAGGGGCCATGAGCAGTTCTTC. The full variable domain, in which reference TRBV5-1 and TRBJ2-1 provide the parts outside the CDR3, is KAGVTQTPRYLIKTRGQQVTLSCSPISGHRSVSWYQQTPGQGLQFLFEYFSETQRNKGNFPGRFSGRQFSNSRSEMNVSTLELGDSALYLCASSLAVVRGHEQFFGPGTRLTVL.